The rows below give T cell receptor beta chains drawn from one sample of a study of cytomegalovirus exposure and HLA in healthy donors. Sequencing was performed with immunoSEQ multiplex PCR; in TCRdb, only in-frame clones are kept and a portion is missing. There are approximately 280,000 clones in the sample; 86% occur only once, and 3.5% to 4.5% lies in the top ten. Sequencing was performed on PBMCs. Receptor source: a man aged 40-50 years in good health and CMV-seropositive. CDR3s include the opening cysteine and the closing phenylalanine or tryptophan. The D gene is left open where the match is weak. Expanded clones get a size class; other rows say once, few or many, or leave the size out.

d_call: TRBD1; clone_size: .; v_call: TRBV15; j_call: TRBJ2-6; cdr3_aa: CATSTRDSASGANVLTF; cdr3_nt: TGTGCCACCAGCACCCGGGACAGCGCTTCAGGGGCCAACGTCCTGACTTTC
d_call: .; clone_size: .; v_call: TRBV2; j_call: TRBJ2-7; cdr3_aa: CASSEARTAGQQYF; cdr3_nt: TGTGCCAGCAGTGAAGCCCGGACAGCCGGTCAGCAGTACTTC
d_call: .; clone_size: .; v_call: TRBV5-4; j_call: TRBJ2-7; cdr3_aa: CASSIDRNEQYF; cdr3_nt: TGTGCCAGCAGCATAGACAGGAACGAGCAGTACTTC
d_call: TRBD1; clone_size: .; v_call: TRBV27; j_call: TRBJ1-2; cdr3_aa: CASSPRTGGRGYTF; cdr3_nt: TGTGCCAGCAGTCCCCGGACAGGGGGCAGGGGCTACACCTTC
d_call: TRBD2; clone_size: .; v_call: TRBV6-5; j_call: TRBJ2-1; cdr3_aa: CASRILAGGDNEQFF; cdr3_nt: TGTGCCAGCAGGATACTAGCGGGAGGGGATAATGAGCAGTTCTTC
d_call: .; clone_size: .; v_call: TRBV10-3; j_call: TRBJ1-2; cdr3_aa: CAISDIAGLNYGYTF; cdr3_nt: TGTGCCATCAGTGATATCGCAGGATTAAACTATGGCTACACCTTC
d_call: TRBD1; clone_size: .; v_call: TRBV30; j_call: TRBJ1-5; cdr3_aa: CAWSRGQGDRQPQHF; cdr3_nt: TGTGCCTGGAGTCGCGGACAGGGAGATCGTCAGCCCCAGCATTTT
d_call: .; clone_size: .; v_call: TRBV4-1; j_call: TRBJ1-3; cdr3_aa: CASSPQTGVSSGNTIYF; cdr3_nt: TGCGCCAGCAGCCCTCAGACAGGCGTAAGCTCCGGAAACACCATATATTTT
d_call: TRBD2; clone_size: .; v_call: TRBV14; j_call: TRBJ2-7; cdr3_aa: CASSPTSGRIYEQYF; cdr3_nt: TGTGCCAGCAGCCCCACTAGCGGGAGGATCTACGAGCAGTACTTC
d_call: TRBD2; clone_size: .; v_call: TRBV28; j_call: TRBJ2-1; cdr3_aa: CASGAGGPINPNEQFF; cdr3_nt: TGTGCCAGCGGAGCGGGAGGGCCGATCAATCCGAATGAGCAGTTCTTC
d_call: TRBD2; clone_size: .; v_call: TRBV12-5; j_call: TRBJ2-1; cdr3_aa: CASGLGLGVGEQFF; cdr3_nt: TGTGCTAGTGGATTGGGACTAGGTGTGGGTGAGCAGTTCTTC
d_call: .; clone_size: .; v_call: TRBV6-1; j_call: TRBJ2-1; cdr3_aa: CASTGTPYNEQFF; cdr3_nt: TGTGCCAGCACCGGGACTCCCTACAATGAGCAGTTCTTC
d_call: .; clone_size: .; v_call: TRBV4-1; j_call: TRBJ2-1; cdr3_aa: CASSQVLAGNEQFF; cdr3_nt: TGCGCCAGCAGCCAAGTGCTAGCTGGCAATGAGCAGTTCTTC
d_call: .; clone_size: .; v_call: TRBV5-5; j_call: TRBJ1-3; cdr3_aa: CASSADWGNTIYF; cdr3_nt: TGTGCCAGCAGCGCCGACTGGGGAAACACCATATATTTT
d_call: .; clone_size: .; v_call: TRBV19; j_call: TRBJ2-5; cdr3_aa: CASSPDREETQYF; cdr3_nt: TGTGCCAGTAGTCCGGACAGAGAAGAGACCCAGTACTTC
d_call: TRBD1; clone_size: once; v_call: TRBV28; j_call: TRBJ2-1; cdr3_aa: CASSLRTGGAGVGEQFF; cdr3_nt: TGTGCCAGCAGCCTCCGGACAGGGGGGGCGGGAGTTGGCGAGCAGTTCTTC
d_call: TRBD1; clone_size: .; v_call: TRBV19; j_call: TRBJ1-2; cdr3_aa: CASSIPGQALPGYGYTF; cdr3_nt: TGTGCCAGTAGTATTCCGGGACAGGCCTTGCCTGGCTATGGCTACACCTTC
d_call: .; clone_size: .; v_call: TRBV5-4; j_call: TRBJ2-6; cdr3_aa: CASSAPSGRAGANVLTF; cdr3_nt: TGTGCCAGCAGCGCTCCCTCGGGCAGGGCTGGGGCCAACGTCCTGACTTTC
d_call: TRBD2; clone_size: once; v_call: TRBV5-6; j_call: TRBJ2-3; cdr3_aa: CASSLLLAAGGGTDTQYF; cdr3_nt: TGTGCCAGCAGCTTGTTATTAGCTGCGGGAGGAGGAACAGATACGCAGTATTTT
d_call: .; clone_size: .; v_call: TRBV29-1; j_call: TRBJ2-7; cdr3_aa: CSVQLPGQYEQYF; cdr3_nt: TGCAGCGTGCAACTTCCCGGACAGTACGAGCAGTACTTC
d_call: TRBD2; clone_size: few; v_call: TRBV6-6; j_call: TRBJ2-7; cdr3_aa: CASRKREGYEQYF; cdr3_nt: TGTGCCAGCAGGAAGCGGGAGGGCTACGAGCAGTACTTC
d_call: .; clone_size: .; v_call: TRBV9; j_call: TRBJ2-7; cdr3_aa: CASSVGGTRGEAEQYF; cdr3_nt: TGTGCCAGCAGCGTAGGAGGTACCAGGGGAGAGGCCGAGCAGTACTTC
d_call: .; clone_size: few; v_call: TRBV29-1; j_call: TRBJ2-5; cdr3_aa: CSANSQETQYF; cdr3_nt: TGCAGCGCTAACAGCCAAGAGACCCAGTACTTC
d_call: .; clone_size: .; v_call: TRBV2; j_call: TRBJ1-6; cdr3_aa: CASSDEARDYNSPLHF; cdr3_nt: TGTGCCAGCAGTGACGAAGCCAGGGATTATAATTCACCCCTCCACTTT
d_call: TRBD2; clone_size: .; v_call: TRBV7-3; j_call: TRBJ2-2; cdr3_aa: CASSSRGLAGSSGELFF; cdr3_nt: TGTGCCAGCAGCTCCCGGGGACTAGCGGGAAGCTCCGGGGAGCTGTTTTTT
d_call: .; clone_size: .; v_call: TRBV20-1; j_call: TRBJ2-7; cdr3_aa: CSARAADEQYF; cdr3_nt: TGCAGTGCTAGGGCGGCGGACGAGCAGTACTTC
d_call: TRBD2; clone_size: .; v_call: TRBV6-5; j_call: TRBJ2-7; cdr3_aa: CASSYGTSGRYEQYF; cdr3_nt: TGTGCCAGCAGTTATGGGACTAGCGGGAGATACGAGCAGTACTTC
d_call: .; clone_size: .; v_call: TRBV27; j_call: TRBJ2-2; cdr3_aa: CASSLRANTGELFF; cdr3_nt: TGTGCCAGCAGTTTACGGGCGAACACCGGGGAGCTGTTTTTT
d_call: .; clone_size: .; v_call: TRBV11-1; j_call: TRBJ2-1; cdr3_aa: CASSFPTGYEQFF; cdr3_nt: TGTGCCAGCAGCTTTCCAACGGGATATGAGCAGTTCTTC
d_call: TRBD2; clone_size: .; v_call: TRBV5-5; j_call: TRBJ2-6; cdr3_aa: CASSLGLAGSSGANVLTF; cdr3_nt: TGTGCCAGCAGCTTGGGGCTAGCGGGGTCCTCTGGGGCCAACGTCCTGACTTTC
d_call: .; clone_size: .; v_call: TRBV18; j_call: TRBJ1-2; cdr3_aa: CASSPPGDLGYTF; cdr3_nt: TGTGCCAGCTCACCACCCGGAGACCTCGGCTACACCTTC
d_call: .; clone_size: .; v_call: TRBV13; j_call: TRBJ2-3; cdr3_aa: CASSPDIDTQYF; cdr3_nt: TGTGCCAGCAGCCCGGACATCGATACGCAGTATTTT
d_call: .; clone_size: .; v_call: TRBV30; j_call: TRBJ2-5; cdr3_aa: CAWSVQQETQYF; cdr3_nt: TGTGCCTGGAGTGTACAGCAAGAGACCCAGTACTTC
d_call: TRBD1; clone_size: .; v_call: TRBV9; j_call: TRBJ2-7; cdr3_aa: CASSPGQASYEQYF; cdr3_nt: TGTGCCAGCAGCCCCGGACAGGCCTCCTACGAGCAGTACTTC
d_call: TRBD2; clone_size: .; v_call: TRBV27; j_call: TRBJ2-7; cdr3_aa: CASSFGTSVSYEQYF; cdr3_nt: TGTGCCAGCAGTTTCGGGACTAGCGTCTCCTACGAGCAGTACTTC
d_call: TRBD2; clone_size: .; v_call: TRBV9; j_call: TRBJ2-3; cdr3_aa: CASSVRQAGGTDTQYF; cdr3_nt: TGTGCCAGCAGCGTACGTCAGGCGGGAGGGACAGATACGCAGTATTTT
d_call: .; clone_size: .; v_call: TRBV29-1; j_call: TRBJ1-4; cdr3_aa: CSASRDTFEKLFF; cdr3_nt: TGCAGCGCTAGCCGGGACACCTTTGAAAAACTGTTTTTT
d_call: .; clone_size: .; v_call: TRBV5-1; j_call: TRBJ2-1; cdr3_aa: CASSPLRGSYNEQFF; cdr3_nt: TGCGCCAGCAGCCCACTAAGAGGCTCCTACAATGAGCAGTTCTTC
d_call: TRBD2; clone_size: .; v_call: TRBV27; j_call: TRBJ2-5; cdr3_aa: CASSLSPPGQRGRETQYF; cdr3_nt: TGTGCCAGCAGTTTATCCCCCCCCGGACAGCGGGGGCGCGAGACCCAGTACTTC
d_call: TRBD1; clone_size: .; v_call: TRBV10-3; j_call: TRBJ2-5; cdr3_aa: CAISERDRGPETQYF; cdr3_nt: TGTGCCATCAGTGAGAGGGACAGGGGGCCGGAGACCCAGTACTTC
d_call: TRBD1; clone_size: .; v_call: TRBV4-2; j_call: TRBJ2-5; cdr3_aa: CASSHPGQGTETQYF; cdr3_nt: TGTGCCAGCAGCCACCCCGGACAGGGTACAGAGACCCAGTACTTC
d_call: .; clone_size: .; v_call: TRBV7-3; j_call: TRBJ2-6; cdr3_aa: CASSVPGGGANVLTF; cdr3_nt: TGTGCCAGCAGCGTCCCGGGTGGTGGGGCCAACGTCCTGACTTTC
d_call: .; clone_size: .; v_call: TRBV27; j_call: TRBJ2-5; cdr3_aa: CATSGSPLWEQYF; cdr3_nt: TGTGCCACCTCTGGGTCTCCTCTTTGGGAGCAGTACTTC
d_call: .; clone_size: many; v_call: TRBV7-9; j_call: TRBJ1-5; cdr3_aa: CASSLVGPGQPQHF; cdr3_nt: TGTGCCAGCAGCTTAGTTGGGCCGGGACAGCCCCAGCATTTT
d_call: .; clone_size: .; v_call: TRBV5-1; j_call: TRBJ2-7; cdr3_aa: CASSRGTSFSYEQYF; cdr3_nt: TGCGCCAGCAGCCGGGGGACCTCCTTCTCCTACGAGCAGTACTTC
d_call: .; clone_size: .; v_call: TRBV2; j_call: TRBJ2-2; cdr3_aa: CASSEYRNTGELFF; cdr3_nt: TGTGCCAGCAGTGAATACAGGAACACCGGGGAGCTGTTTTTT
d_call: .; clone_size: few; v_call: TRBV10-2; j_call: TRBJ1-1; cdr3_aa: CASSAGRTQAFF; cdr3_nt: TGCGCCAGCAGTGCAGGGAGGACTCAAGCTTTCTTT
d_call: .; clone_size: .; v_call: TRBV6-5; j_call: TRBJ2-2; cdr3_aa: CASRQGNFGELFF; cdr3_nt: TGTGCCAGCAGGCAGGGGAACTTCGGGGAGCTGTTTTTT
d_call: .; clone_size: .; v_call: TRBV19; j_call: TRBJ2-1; cdr3_aa: CASSMKGGGPSEQFF; cdr3_nt: TGTGCCAGTAGTATGAAAGGGGGAGGGCCAAGTGAGCAGTTCTTC
d_call: .; clone_size: .; v_call: TRBV9; j_call: TRBJ2-7; cdr3_aa: CASSSSRLEGEQYF; cdr3_nt: TGTGCCAGCAGCTCTTCCCGACTAGAAGGCGAGCAGTACTTC
d_call: TRBD1; clone_size: .; v_call: TRBV2; j_call: TRBJ1-4; cdr3_aa: CASSDGQDPTNEKLFF; cdr3_nt: TGTGCCAGCAGCGACGGACAGGACCCAACTAATGAAAAACTGTTTTTT
d_call: TRBD1; clone_size: .; v_call: TRBV29-1; j_call: TRBJ1-5; cdr3_aa: CSARTGYNQPQHF; cdr3_nt: TGCAGCGCCCGGACAGGGTACAATCAGCCCCAGCATTTT
d_call: TRBD1; clone_size: .; v_call: TRBV2; j_call: TRBJ1-5; cdr3_aa: CASHRGDNQPQHF; cdr3_nt: TGTGCCAGTCACAGGGGGGACAATCAGCCCCAGCATTTT
d_call: .; clone_size: .; v_call: TRBV4-2; j_call: TRBJ1-2; cdr3_aa: CASSQQGDYGYTF; cdr3_nt: TGTGCCAGCAGCCAACAGGGTGACTATGGCTACACCTTC
d_call: .; clone_size: .; v_call: TRBV12-5; j_call: TRBJ2-2; cdr3_aa: CASGHGQPNGELFF; cdr3_nt: TGTGCTAGTGGTCACGGACAGCCCAACGGGGAGCTGTTTTTT